The clone carrying this TCR beta chain has ten or more counts. Its cognate antigen is unknown. This sample is part of a study of T cells in Graves' hyperthyroidism and ophthalmopathy. Researchers took RNA transcripts and amplified the TCR beta CDR3 regions from them. The study used the HTBI primer set for a first-round RT-PCR of the TCR CDR3. TCRdb processed the multiplex PCR reads anew with MiXCR; each CDR3 protein has one entry. The table has around 350,000 distinct CDR3 sequences, about 20% seen once. Germline loops: CDR1 MNHEY, CDR2 SVGAGI. Trimming took 5 bases from V and 8 from J, leaving 12 bases between them. This CDR3 contains 12 residues. Patients with uncontrolled infections, other autoimmune diseases, pregnancy or lactation were excluded. Overall study findings and caveats: Patients with ophthalmopathy were separated from those with stable hyperthyroidism by a 13 V-J model.

This TCR was recovered from a woman aged 18-29 years with Graves' hyperthyroidism. Specimen: blood. The chain has TRBV6-5 and TRBJ1-1; D call uncertain. The CDR3 DNA reads as TGTGCCAGCAGTCCCTCGGGCATGGAAGCTTTCTTT. Its protein product is CASSPSGMEAFF.